The rows below give T cell receptor beta chains drawn from one sample of a study of T-cell reconstitution after alpha-beta-depleted transplantation in children. TCRdb recomputed calls from the PCR reads with MiXCR, one row per CDR3 protein. This table holds about 580,000 distinct CDR3 sequences, around 23% found once. Specimen: PBMCs, mostly from graft donor cells, collected 360 days after TCRalphabeta/CD19-depleted stem cell transplant. These receptors were collected from a boy in the first two years of life who had a stem cell transplant for acute myeloid leukemia, so the T cells may come from the graft donor. The CDR3 runs from the conserved cysteine through the conserved F or W. The D gene is left open where the match is weak. Only part of the rows carry a size: once, few, many, or a class if the clone is expanded.

clone_size	d_call	v_call	j_call	cdr3_nt	cdr3_aa
few	NA	TRBV6-1	TRBJ1-1	TGTGCCAGCAGCACCCAGGGAAGAGGAACTGAAGCTTTCTTT	CASSTQGRGTEAFF
many	TRBD1	TRBV9	TRBJ2-1	TGTGCCAGCAGCGTAGGGGACAGGTACAATGAGCAGTTCTTC	CASSVGDRYNEQFF
NA	TRBD2	TRBV5-8	TRBJ2-2	TGTGCCAGCAACCCGGGGGGACTGGTGCGAGGTACCGGGGAGCTGTTTTTT	CASNPGGLVRGTGELFF
NA	NA	TRBV27	TRBJ2-5	TGTGCCAGCGCCGGTCCAGAGACCCAGTACTTC	CASAGPETQYF
NA	NA	TRBV6-1	TRBJ2-2	TGTGCCAGCAGTGCCGGGACACGGAACACCGGGGAGCTGTTTTTT	CASSAGTRNTGELFF
NA	NA	TRBV4-3	TRBJ2-1	TGCGCCAGCAGCCAAGTATGGGCGGACTCCTACAATGAGCAGTTCTTC	CASSQVWADSYNEQFF
few	NA	TRBV20-1	TRBJ2-1	TGCAGTGCTAGGGAAGTCAATGAGCAGTTCTTC	CSAREVNEQFF
NA	NA	TRBV6-2/TRBV6-3	TRBJ1-5	TGTGCCAGCAGTTACCCTCAGGGACGCAATCAGCCCCAGCATTTT	CASSYPQGRNQPQHF
few	NA	TRBV6-2/TRBV6-3	TRBJ1-4	TGTGCCAGCAGTTACTCGATGCCTACGGGGGAAAAACTGTTTTTT	CASSYSMPTGEKLFF
few	NA	TRBV5-1	TRBJ2-5	TGCGCCAGCAGCTGGCAAGGGATGGGGCAAGAGACCCAGTACTTC	CASSWQGMGQETQYF
few	NA	TRBV6-1	TRBJ2-7	TGTGCCAGCAAACCAGGGTCCCCAATCTACGAGCAGTACTTC	CASKPGSPIYEQYF
NA	NA	TRBV12-3/TRBV12-4	TRBJ1-2	TGTGCCAGCAGTTTCGGGGTTCTGAGCTATGGCTACACCTTC	CASSFGVLSYGYTF
many	NA	TRBV9	TRBJ2-3	TGTGCCAGCAGCGTACGGTCGACCACAGATACGCAGTATTTT	CASSVRSTTDTQYF
NA	NA	TRBV6-6	TRBJ2-5	TGTGCCAGCTCGGGCAGGGAAGAGACCCAGTACTTC	CASSGREETQYF
few	NA	TRBV25-1	TRBJ2-1	TGTGCCAGCAGTGATGGGTTCTCCTACAATGAGCAGTTCTTC	CASSDGFSYNEQFF
NA	NA	TRBV19	TRBJ1-2	TGTGCCAGTAGAAGCGGCATCGACTATGGCTACACCTTC	CASRSGIDYGYTF
NA	TRBD2	TRBV12-5	TRBJ2-1	TGTGCTAGTGGGCTAGCGGGAGCCAATGAGCAGTTCTTC	CASGLAGANEQFF
many	TRBD1	TRBV20-1	TRBJ2-7	TGCAGTGCTAGAGACCGGGACAGGGACTACGAGCAGTACTTC	CSARDRDRDYEQYF
many	NA	TRBV20-1	TRBJ2-5	TGCAGCGCGGGACTTGAAGAGACCCAGTACTTC	CSAGLEETQYF
few	NA	TRBV20-1	TRBJ2-1	TGCAGTGCCCCGACGGGACTGCCTGAGCAGTTCTTC	CSAPTGLPEQFF
many	NA	TRBV29-1	TRBJ1-1	TGCAGCGTTGAAGGCAGGGCATATGCTGAAGCTTTCTTT	CSVEGRAYAEAFF
NA	NA	TRBV12-3/TRBV12-4	TRBJ2-4	TGTGCCAGCAGTTCCGGGTGGGACGGAGGAGCCAAAAACATTCAGTACTTC	CASSSGWDGGAKNIQYF
NA	TRBD2	TRBV6-5	TRBJ2-5	TGTGCCAGCAGTTATTTAGCGGGGGCCCGAGCTCCTTTAGAGACCCAGTACTTC	CASSYLAGARAPLETQYF
few	TRBD2	TRBV29-1	TRBJ2-1	TGCAGCGTTAAACCGGGACTAGACTACAATGAGCAGTTCTTC	CSVKPGLDYNEQFF
NA	NA	TRBV6-5	TRBJ1-1	TGTGCCAGCAGTTACTCGACGGAACAGGGCCCGCATAAGGCTTTCTTT	CASSYSTEQGPHKAFF
NA	NA	TRBV29-1	TRBJ1-1	TGCAGCGTTGATGATGGGGGACGCGGTACTGAAGCTTTCTTT	CSVDDGGRGTEAFF
many	TRBD2	TRBV11-2	TRBJ2-3	TGTGCCAGCAGCTTAGATGGGCTAGCGGGGGGCACAGATACGCAGTATTTT	CASSLDGLAGGTDTQYF
NA	TRBD2	TRBV7-3	TRBJ2-2	TGTGCCAGCAGCTTTAGCGGGGGGGATGCCGGGGAGCTGTTTTTT	CASSFSGGDAGELFF
many	TRBD1	TRBV20-1	TRBJ1-6	TGCAGTGCCACGGACAGGGGGGGTAATACACCCCTCCACTTT	CSATDRGGNTPLHF
NA	TRBD2	TRBV12-3/TRBV12-4	TRBJ2-7	TGTGCCAGCAGTTTGCGGCTAGCGGGGGGGGTCGACGGGTTGTGGCCCCACGAGCAGTACTTC	CASSLRLAGGVDGLWPHEQYF
few	TRBD1	TRBV12-3/TRBV12-4	TRBJ1-1	TGTGCCAGCGTCGGAGAGGGGGCGGGGACTGAAGCTTTCTTT	CASVGEGAGTEAFF
many	TRBD1	TRBV12-3/TRBV12-4	TRBJ1-2	TGTGCCAGCAGCTGGGACAGGACCCCCTATGGCTACACCTTC	CASSWDRTPYGYTF
NA	NA	TRBV6-5	TRBJ2-3	TGTGCCAGCAGTTACACGATAGCGGTTGGGGGGCAAACAGATACGCAGTATTTT	CASSYTIAVGGQTDTQYF
once	NA	TRBV7-6	TRBJ1-1	TGTGCCAGCAGCTTAGAGGTATCAGGGCTCCGAACTGAAGCTTTCTTT	CASSLEVSGLRTEAFF
many	NA	TRBV5-1	TRBJ2-2	TGCGCCAGCTTCGACAGGGGAGGGTCCGGGGAGCTGTTTTTT	CASFDRGGSGELFF
few	NA	TRBV20-1	TRBJ2-3	TGCAGTGCTAGAGCCTGGGAATTTTCCCCGGGGACGGATACGCAGTATTTT	CSARAWEFSPGTDTQYF
few	NA	TRBV15	TRBJ1-1	TGTGCCACCAGCAGACAGGGAGGCGCTGAAGCTTTCTTT	CATSRQGGAEAFF
many	NA	TRBV29-1	TRBJ2-3	TGCAGCGTTGAAGGAGGGCCTACTAGCACAGATACGCAGTATTTT	CSVEGGPTSTDTQYF
many	NA	TRBV12-3/TRBV12-4	TRBJ2-1	TGTGCCAGCAGTTTAGCGCGCGGCAGCTCCTACAATGAGCAGTTCTTC	CASSLARGSSYNEQFF
NA	NA	TRBV29-1	TRBJ1-1	TGCAGCGTTGCCGGGTTCACAGAGAACACTGAAGCTTTCTTT	CSVAGFTENTEAFF
few	NA	TRBV4-3	TRBJ2-2	TGCGCCAGCAGCCACAAAAGGAGACCGGGCCAGCTGTTTTTT	CASSHKRRPGQLFF
NA	NA	TRBV19	TRBJ2-2	TGTGCCAGTAGTATAGATACAGGAAACACCGGGGAGCTGTTTTTT	CASSIDTGNTGELFF
many	NA	TRBV7-9	TRBJ2-1	TGTGCCAGCAGCTTAGTCCGGGGTGATAACGATGAGCAGTTCTTC	CASSLVRGDNDEQFF
few	TRBD2	TRBV6-2/TRBV6-3	TRBJ2-1	TGTGCCAGCAGTTACCCCGGGACTAGCGGTGTCAATGAGCAGTTCTTC	CASSYPGTSGVNEQFF
NA	NA	TRBV7-9	TRBJ2-7	TGTGCCAGCAGCTTAGGTTCCCGCGCCTACGAGCAGTACTTC	CASSLGSRAYEQYF
once	NA	TRBV15	TRBJ2-1	TGTGCCACCAGCAGAGATTGGGTCGGGGGCGATGAGCAGTTCTTC	CATSRDWVGGDEQFF
NA	NA	TRBV25-1	TRBJ2-5	TGTGCCAGCAGTGAAGTAGGGGAGACCCAGTACTTC	CASSEVGETQYF
NA	NA	TRBV6-1	TRBJ2-1	TGTGCCAGCAGTCCGACAGATTCCTACAATGAGCAGTTCTTC	CASSPTDSYNEQFF
few	TRBD2	TRBV6-6	TRBJ2-5	TGTGCCAGCAAACAGCGGGGGGGAGAGACCCAGTACTTC	CASKQRGGETQYF
NA	TRBD1	TRBV6-2/TRBV6-3	TRBJ2-7	TGTGCCAGCAGTTCTCGGGACAGGCCGAGCTCCTACGAGCAGTACTTC	CASSSRDRPSSYEQYF
many	TRBD1	TRBV4-2	TRBJ1-4	TGTGCCAGCAGCCAAGTCGGGACAGGGAATGAAAAACTGTTTTTT	CASSQVGTGNEKLFF
many	NA	TRBV7-2	TRBJ2-3	TGTGCCAGCAGCTTAGCGGGGACTGGTACAGATACGCAGTATTTT	CASSLAGTGTDTQYF
NA	NA	TRBV7-2	TRBJ1-1	TGTGCCAGCAGCGCGGGGAGGTACACTGAAGCTTTCTTT	CASSAGRYTEAFF
NA	NA	TRBV6-5	TRBJ2-5	TGTGCCAGCAGGGAGAGTTCAGAGACCCAGTACTTC	CASRESSETQYF
once	TRBD2	TRBV2	TRBJ2-5	TGTGCCAGCAGTGATTCGGGACTAGCGGGCCAAGAGACCCAGTACTTC	CASSDSGLAGQETQYF
few	NA	TRBV28	TRBJ1-5	TGTGCCAGCAGGAAGCCCGGGACGGGCAATCAGCCCCAGCATTTT	CASRKPGTGNQPQHF
many	NA	TRBV24-1	TRBJ2-2	TGTGCCACCAGTGACGCAAAGGGGACCGCCGGGGAGCTGTTTTTT	CATSDAKGTAGELFF
few	NA	TRBV6-4	TRBJ2-2	TGTGCCAGCAGTGTAAGGACAGAGAACACCGGGGAGCTGTTTTTT	CASSVRTENTGELFF